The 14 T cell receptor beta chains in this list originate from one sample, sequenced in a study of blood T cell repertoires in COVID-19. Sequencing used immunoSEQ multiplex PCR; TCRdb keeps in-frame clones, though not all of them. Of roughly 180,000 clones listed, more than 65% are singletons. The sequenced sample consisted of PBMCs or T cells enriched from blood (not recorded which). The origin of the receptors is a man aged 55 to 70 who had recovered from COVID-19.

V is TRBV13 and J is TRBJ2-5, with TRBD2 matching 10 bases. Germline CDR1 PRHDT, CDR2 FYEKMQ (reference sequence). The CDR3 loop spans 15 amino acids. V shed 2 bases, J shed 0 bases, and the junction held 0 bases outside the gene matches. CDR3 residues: CASSLLAGDQETQYF. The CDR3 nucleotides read TGTGCCAGCAGCTTACTAGCGGGGGACCAAGAGACCCAGTACTTC.

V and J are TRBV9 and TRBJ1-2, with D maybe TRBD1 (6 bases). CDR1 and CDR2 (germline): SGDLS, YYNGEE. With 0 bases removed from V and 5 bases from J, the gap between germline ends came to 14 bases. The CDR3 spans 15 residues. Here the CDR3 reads CASSVVGQAVYGYTF. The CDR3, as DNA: TGTGCCAGCAGCGTAGTGGGACAAGCAGTATATGGCTACACCTTC.

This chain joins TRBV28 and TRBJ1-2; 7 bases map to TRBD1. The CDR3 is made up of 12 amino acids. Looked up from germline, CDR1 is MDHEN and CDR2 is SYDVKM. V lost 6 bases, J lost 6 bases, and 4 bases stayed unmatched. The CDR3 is CASSQGTDGYTF. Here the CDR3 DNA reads TGTGCCAGCAGCCAAGGGACAGATGGCTACACCTTC.

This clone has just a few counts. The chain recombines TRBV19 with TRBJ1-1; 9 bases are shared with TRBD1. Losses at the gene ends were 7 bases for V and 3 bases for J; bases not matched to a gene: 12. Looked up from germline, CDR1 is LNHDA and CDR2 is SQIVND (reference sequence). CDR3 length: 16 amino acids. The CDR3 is CASTPSGTGIDTEAFF. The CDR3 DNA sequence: TGTGCCAGTACCCCTTCGGGGACAGGGATTGACACTGAAGCTTTCTTT.

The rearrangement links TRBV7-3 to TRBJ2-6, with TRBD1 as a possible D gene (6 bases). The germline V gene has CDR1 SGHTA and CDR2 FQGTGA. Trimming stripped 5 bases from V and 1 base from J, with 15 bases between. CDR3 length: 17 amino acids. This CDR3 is CASSVQGTISGANVLTF. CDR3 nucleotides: TGTGCCAGCAGCGTACAGGGAACGATATCTGGGGCCAACGTCCTGACTTTC.

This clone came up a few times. For the CDR3, the DNA is TGTGCCTCCTCAGCGGCCCGGAACACTGAAGCTTTCTTT. It yields the protein CASSAARNTEAFF. The chain links TRBV6-5 to TRBJ1-1; no clear D gene. V was pared by 11 bases and J by 1 base, with 14 bases between. Germline CDR1 reads MNHEY; CDR2 reads SVGAGI. The CDR3 has 13 residues.

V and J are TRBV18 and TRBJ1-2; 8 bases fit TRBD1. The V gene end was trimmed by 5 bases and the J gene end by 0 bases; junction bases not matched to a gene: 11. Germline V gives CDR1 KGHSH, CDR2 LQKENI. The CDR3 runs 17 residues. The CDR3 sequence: CASSDGTGGSANYGYTF. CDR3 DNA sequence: TGTGCCAGCTCAGATGGGACAGGTGGCTCCGCTAACTATGGCTACACCTTC.

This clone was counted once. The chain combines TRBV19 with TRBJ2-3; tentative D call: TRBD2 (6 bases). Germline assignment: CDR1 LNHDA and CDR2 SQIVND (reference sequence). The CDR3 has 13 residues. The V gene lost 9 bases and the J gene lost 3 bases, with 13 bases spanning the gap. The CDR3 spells CASSGTRTDTQYF. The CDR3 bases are TGTGCCAGCAGTGGGACTCGGACAGATACGCAGTATTTT.

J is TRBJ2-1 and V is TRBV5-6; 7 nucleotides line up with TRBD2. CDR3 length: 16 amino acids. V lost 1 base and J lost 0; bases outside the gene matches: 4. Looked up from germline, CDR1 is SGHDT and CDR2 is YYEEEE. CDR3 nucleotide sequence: TGTGCCAGCAGCTTGTTGGGGGGGAGCTCCTACAATGAGCAGTTCTTC. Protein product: CASSLLGGSSYNEQFF.

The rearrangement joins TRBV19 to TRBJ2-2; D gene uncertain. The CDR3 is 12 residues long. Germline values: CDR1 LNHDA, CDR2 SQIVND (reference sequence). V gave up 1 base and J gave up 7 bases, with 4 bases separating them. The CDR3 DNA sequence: TGTGCCAGTAGTATAGTCGGCGGGGAGCTGTTTTTT. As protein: CASSIVGGELFF. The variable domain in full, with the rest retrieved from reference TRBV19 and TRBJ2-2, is DGGITQSPKYLFRKEGQNVTLSCEQNLNHDAMYWYRQDPGQGLRLIYYSQIVNDFQKGDIAEGYSVSREKKESFPLTVTSAQKNPTAFYLCASSIVGGELFFGEGSRLTVL.

CDR3 residues: CASSDPREVGLASSSSYNEQFF. The CDR3 DNA reads TGCGCCAGCAGTGATCCCCGGGAAGTGGGACTAGCGTCTTCTAGCTCCTACAATGAGCAGTTCTTC. The rearrangement joins TRBV10-2 to TRBJ2-1, with TRBD2 matching over 10 bases. Trimming cost V 3 bases and J 0 bases; bases outside gene matches: 20. Germline V gives CDR1 WSHSY, CDR2 SAAADI. CDR3 size: 22 residues.

CDR3 in DNA: TGTGCCAGCAGTTTAGTGGGACTTAGGAACACCGGGGAGCTGTTTTTT. Encoded protein: CASSLVGLRNTGELFF. The gene calls are TRBV27 and TRBJ2-2, with TRBD2 as a possible D gene (6 bases). V lost 2 bases to trimming and J lost 1 base, with 11 bases between them. From germline, CDR1 is MNHEY and CDR2 SMNVEV (reference sequence). The CDR3 is made up of 16 amino acids.

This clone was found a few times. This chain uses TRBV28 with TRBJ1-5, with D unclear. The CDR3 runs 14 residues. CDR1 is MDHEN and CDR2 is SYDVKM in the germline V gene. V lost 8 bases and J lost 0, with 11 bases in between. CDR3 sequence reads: CASSGLLSNQPQHF. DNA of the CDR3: TGTGCCAGCTCCGGACTCCTTAGCAATCAGCCCCAGCATTTT.

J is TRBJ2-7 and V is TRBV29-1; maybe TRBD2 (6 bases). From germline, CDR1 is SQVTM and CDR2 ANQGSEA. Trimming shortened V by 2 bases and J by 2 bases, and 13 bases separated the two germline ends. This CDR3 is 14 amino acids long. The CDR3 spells CSVEKAGPPYEQYF. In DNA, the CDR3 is TGCAGCGTTGAAAAGGCGGGGCCCCCCTACGAGCAGTACTTC.